This T cell receptor beta chain was identified in a study of vaccination effects on CD4 cells after COVID-19. The overall study: Of the BNT162b2 and mRNA-1273 vaccines, participants received two doses of one or the other.

Clones were read by immunoSEQ multiplex PCR, and TCRdb kept only the in-frame ones, dropping some. The repertoire holds tens of thousands of clones, with 75% to 85% as singletons. Study-level findings and limits: Infection-derived and vaccine-derived clones contracted markedly late after vaccination.

This clone turned up a few times. The antigen remains unidentified. In the ViraFEST assay, antigen-specific CD4+ clonotypes were identified by expansion after peptide-pool stimulation. Isolating CD4+ T cells followed approximately nine days of culture. People in the vaccine group had not been infected with SARS-CoV-2 before, and their nucleocapsid antibodies were negative. It was on days 3 and 7 that half the medium was replaced with IL-2 medium. This specimen was CD4+ T cells from PBMCs cultured with HCoV-OC43 spike peptides, taken before COVID-19 vaccination. Specified subset: HCoV-OC43 spike overlapping peptide pool stimulation. This clonotype originated in a human donor who received a COVID-19 vaccine.

CDR3 nucleotide sequence: TGTGCCAGCAGCCAAACCGGAGGGACGCCATTTCTCCCCGGGGAGCTGTTTTTT. Its protein is CASSQTGGTPFLPGELFF. The chain couples TRBV14 to TRBJ2-2, with D tentatively TRBD2 (6 bases). V was clipped by 2 bases and J by 6 bases, with 22 bases between them. The CDR3 totals 18 residues. CDR1 is SGHDN and CDR2 is FVKESK in the germline V gene.